This TCR beta chain appears in the sequencing data of a study of shared clonotypes between healthy human individuals. V shed 1 base and J shed 7 bases, with 8 bases lying between them. CDR1 is SGHAT, CDR2 FQNNGV, per germline. The CDR3 runs 13 residues. Only CD45RO-negative cells positively selected for CCR7 counted as naive CD8 cells, so terminally differentiated effector memory CD45RA+ cells were excluded. Clones were read by immunoSEQ multiplex PCR, and TCRdb kept only the in-frame ones, dropping some. The sample yields millions of clones, about 95% seen once. The TCR comes from a man in his late teens or twenties in good health. V gene TRBV11-2 combines with J gene TRBJ2-1; D unclear. The sequenced sample was naive CD8+ T cells sorted from blood. CDR3 protein: CASSLGRRNEQFF. The CDR3 region has the DNA TGTGCCAGCAGCTTAGGTCGGCGAAATGAGCAGTTCTTC.